This T cell receptor beta chain stems from a study of T-cell memory formation after mild COVID-19. Turning to the study itself: Largely, the TCR clusters proved donor specific. Study-wide findings and caveats: Several responding clones turned up in pre-infection memory, indicating that cross-reactive memory may have taken part. Shrinking CD4+ clones were chiefly CM and EM; CD8+ ones were chiefly EMRA.

Only a few counts were recorded for this clonotype. The antigen is unknown. Constant-segment-primed 5'RACE gave TCR alpha and TCR beta cDNA libraries with sample barcodes and UMIs. TCRdb re-called the 5' RACE reads through MiXCR, storing one row per CDR3 protein. The sample contains some 97,000 distinct CDR3 sequences, roughly 11% of which appear only once. Trimming at V came to 5 bases and at J to 7 bases, leaving 13 bases not matched to a gene. This CDR3 has 14 amino acids. Germline V lookup: CDR1 DFQATT, CDR2 SNEGSKA (reference sequence). The sample was PBMCs or a T cell subset sorted from them (not recorded which). This receptor was taken from a man aged 18 to 30 who had mild COVID-19 (a few samples of this study predate the infection). Cell type and time point are not known. V gene TRBV20-1 combines with J gene TRBJ2-5, with 7 bases identical to TRBD2. CDR3 sequence: CSAPLSRIAGTQYF. CDR3 DNA sequence: TGCAGTGCTCCCCTCTCCCGTATAGCGGGGACCCAGTACTTC.